The 9 T cell receptor beta chains below come from one sample, sequenced in a study of breast tumors, draining lymph nodes, adjacent tissues. TCRdb called the multiplex PCR reads again in MiXCR, with one record for every CDR3 protein. The repertoire holds over 200,000 distinct CDR3 sequences, with roughly 32% as singletons. Samples came from axillary lymph nodes draining the breast cancer. Sequences were obtained from axillary lymph node tissue. The receptors were sampled from a female donor with breast cancer. Some clones in this sample may be carry-over from other donors' samples.

The sample holds many counts of this clonotype. V usage is TRBV24-1 and J usage is TRBJ2-7, with 11 bases aligning to TRBD2. The ends lost 4 bases at V and 1 base at J; junction bases unmatched: 5. Germline V gene data show CDR1 as KGHDR and CDR2 as SFDVKD. The CDR3 contains 16 residues. The CDR3 DNA is TGTGCCACCAGTGACTCCGGGACTAGCGGATCCTACGAGCAGTACTTC. This encodes CATSDSGTSGSYEQYF.

V and J are TRBV11-2 and TRBJ2-5, with 7 bases fitting TRBD1. Germline CDR1 SGHAT, CDR2 FQNNGV. Losses at the gene ends were 3 bases for V and 1 base for J; bases not matched to a gene: 5. CDR3 size: 15 residues. In nucleotides, the CDR3 is TGTGCCAGCAGCTTCGGGACAGCTGTCCAAGAGACCCAGTACTTC. Its protein product is CASSFGTAVQETQYF.

Many counts were recorded for this clonotype. This chain connects TRBV19 to TRBJ1-2, with D hard to call. This CDR3 has 15 amino acids. Germline assignment: CDR1 LNHDA and CDR2 SQIVND (reference sequence). The ends were cut back, 7 bases at V and 2 bases at J, with 17 bases in the middle. The CDR3 nucleotides read TGTGCCAGTAAAGAGGGAAGAGGGCTCAACTATGGCTACACCTTC. This gives the protein CASKEGRGLNYGYTF.

A word on this clonotype: Possible read error: a much larger clone is one base away. The chain is built from TRBV11-3 and TRBJ1-4; D is unclear. Germline V gene sequence: CDR1 SGHNT, CDR2 YENEEA. The CDR3 is 15 amino acids. V lost 5 bases to trimming and J lost 3 bases, with 13 bases between them. The CDR3 protein is CASSPISTSNEKLFF. For the CDR3, the DNA is TGTGCCAGCAGCCCTATATCTACATCTAATGAAAAACTGTTTTTT.

This clonotype appeared many times. The gene calls are TRBV5-5 and TRBJ2-2, with 13 nucleotides matching TRBD2. Germline CDR1 is SGHKS and CDR2 is YYEKEE (reference sequence). Trimming cost V 2 bases and J 5 bases; bases outside gene matches: 3. The CDR3 is 16 residues long. CDR3: CASSFGLAGETGELFF. The CDR3 nucleotides read TGTGCCAGCAGCTTCGGACTAGCGGGAGAAACCGGGGAGCTGTTTTTT.

This clonotype was recorded at least ten times. This rearrangement joins TRBV5-4 to TRBJ2-7, with 13 bases identical to TRBD2. The trim removed 4 bases at V and 4 bases at J, leaving 8 bases unmatched. CDR3 length: 16 amino acids. Germline V lookup: CDR1 SGHNT, CDR2 YYREEE (reference sequence). In DNA, the CDR3 is TGTGCCAGCAGCACACCGGGGACTAGCGGGACGTACGAGCAGTACTTC. Translated, it gives CASSTPGTSGTYEQYF.

Many counts were recorded for this clonotype. A much more abundant neighbour one base away suggests this may be a read error. The chain employs TRBV13 and TRBJ2-7; possible D gene TRBD2, 5 bases. The CDR3 extends over 14 amino acids. Germline V CDR1 and CDR2: PRHDT, FYEKMQ (reference sequence). V lost 5 bases to trimming and J lost 7 bases, with 18 bases between them. The CDR3 bases are TGTGCCAGCAGCCCTCGTGGGAGTTCGGGAGAGCAGTACTTC. Amino acids: CASSPRGSSGEQYF.

The rearrangement joins TRBV5-1 to TRBJ1-1, with D possibly TRBD1 on 5 matching bases. This CDR3 is built from 17 residues. Germline CDR1 reads SGHRS; CDR2 reads YFSETQ. V was cut by 0 bases and J by 2 bases, with 17 bases left in between. CDR3 loop: CASSLEGAGLLNTEAFF. The CDR3 nucleotides read TGCGCCAGCAGCTTGGAAGGGGCGGGACTGTTAAACACTGAAGCTTTCTTT.

The rearrangement joins TRBV2 to TRBJ1-6, with 9 bases aligning to TRBD1. V shed 7 bases, J shed 8 bases, and the junction held 6 bases outside the gene matches. CDR3 length: 14 amino acids. Germline CDR1 is SNHLY and CDR2 is FYNNEI. The chain's CDR3 is CASKAGTGYSPLHF. The CDR3 nucleotides are TGTGCCAGCAAGGCCGGGACAGGGTATTCACCCCTCCACTTT. Supplemented by reference TRBV2 and TRBJ1-6, the full variable domain reads EPEVTQTPSHQVTQMGQEVILRCVPISNHLYFYWYRQILGQKVEFLVSFYNNEISEKSEIFDDQFSVERPDGSNFTLKIRSTKLEDSAMYFCASKAGTGYSPLHFGNGTRLTVT.